One sample yielded the 12 T cell receptor beta chains listed below, sequenced in a study of T cell clusters in autoimmune cytopenias (dated by TCRdb to about 2019). TRB amplification used roughly 250 ng of peripheral blood genomic DNA, roughly 41,000 genome equivalents, per sample. Sequencing took place on an Illumina MiSeq. Multiplex PCR with a touch-down protocol amplified TRB rearrangements, with the TRB-A and TRB-B primer pools combined in a single tube. TCRdb reprocessed the raw reads; every CDR3 protein sequence is a single record, and DNA is not supplied. The sample table holds about 460 distinct CDR3 sequences. The ten most abundant clones make up 44% of the sample. These data were also reused for a study on T cell repertoires in aging, cancer and after chemotherapy.

Sequenced sample: peripheral blood. The source is a human donor with chronic lymphocytic leukemia.

This clonotype is classed as medium-sized by frequency. This chain joins TRBV7-2 and TRBJ2-3. Per germline, CDR1 SGHTA and CDR2 FQGNSA. The CDR3 length is 12 residues. CDR3 sequence: CASSLRADTQYF. Complete variable domain (other parts from reference TRBV7-2 and TRBJ2-3): GAGVSQSPSNKVTEKGKDVELRCDPISGHTALYWYRQSLGQGLEFLIYFQGNSAPDKSGLPSDRFSAERTGGSVSTLTIQRTQQEDSAVYLCASSLRADTQYFGPGTRLTVL.

This chain joins TRBV6-5 and TRBJ1-1; the D gene TCRdb calls, TRBD1, cannot be checked with no DNA. The CDR3 covers 15 residues. Germline V gives CDR1 MNHEY, CDR2 SVGAGI. CDR3 region: CASSADRGMNTEAFF.

This clonotype registers medium-sized (0.01 to 0.1%) by frequency. The chain is built from TRBV2 and TRBJ2-1; TCRdb's D gene call, TRBD1, goes unchecked for lack of DNA. This CDR3 is built from 11 residues. Looked up from germline, CDR1 is SNHLY and CDR2 is FYNNEI. The CDR3: CASSHLGHQFF.

The chain joins TRBV19 to TRBJ2-7; no DNA is available, so the TRBD2 call from TCRdb remains unchecked. From germline, CDR1 is LNHDA and CDR2 SQIVND (reference sequence). The CDR3 length is 14 residues. CDR3 protein: CASRLTSGNYEQYF.

By frequency, this clonotype is large. The rearrangement links TRBV6-5 to TRBJ2-1; TCRdb lists TRBD1, though no DNA is available to test this call. The V gene's germline CDR1 is MNHEY and CDR2 SVGAGI. The CDR3 loop spans 14 amino acids. The chain's CDR3 is CASSSQGIYNEQFF.

This clonotype ranks as large in terms of frequency. The chain joins TRBV6-2 or TRBV6-3 to TRBJ2-2; TCRdb names TRBD2, which stays unverified in the absence of DNA. The CDR3 is 12 residues long. Per germline, CDR1 MNHEY and CDR2 SVGEGT. The CDR3 region is CAGSKGSGELFF.

This clonotype is called large based on its frequency. V and J are TRBV12-3 or TRBV12-4 and TRBJ2-3; TCRdb proposes TRBD1, but this gene call is untestable without DNA. The CDR3 covers 16 residues. The CDR3 loop reads CASSPGVGGSTDTQYF.

Considering frequency, this clonotype is large. The gene calls are TRBV29-1 and TRBJ1-2; the D call of TRBD1 rests on TCRdb alone, since no DNA is present to check it. The germline CDR1 and CDR2 sequences are SQVTM and ANQGSEA. The CDR3 contains 15 residues. The CDR3 sequence: CSVGTALLRNYGYTF.

Its frequency marks this clonotype as large. This chain uses TRBV4-3 with TRBJ2-5. Germline V gene data show CDR1 as LGHNA and CDR2 as YSLEER. The CDR3 covers 16 residues. The CDR3 sequence: CASSQVGVNSRETQYF.

Measured by frequency, this clonotype is medium-sized. The J gene is TRBJ1-2, the V gene TRBV4-3; the D call of TRBD1 rests on TCRdb alone, since no DNA is present to check it. The CDR3 has 18 residues. CDR1 LGHNA and CDR2 YSLEER come from the germline V gene. The CDR3 reads CASSQTLGQRDRDRGYTF.

This clonotype is called large based on its frequency. J is TRBJ2-7 and V is TRBV6-5; as DNA is missing, the TRBD2 call by TCRdb cannot be tested. This CDR3 contains 15 residues. Looked up from germline, CDR1 is MNHEY and CDR2 is SVGAGI. The CDR3 reads CASRKTSGDSYEQYF.

According to its frequency, this clonotype is large. The chain is built from TRBV29-1 and TRBJ1-2. This CDR3 is built from 13 residues. The germline gives CDR1 SQVTM, CDR2 ANQGSEA. CDR3 region: CSVDVESSYGYTF.